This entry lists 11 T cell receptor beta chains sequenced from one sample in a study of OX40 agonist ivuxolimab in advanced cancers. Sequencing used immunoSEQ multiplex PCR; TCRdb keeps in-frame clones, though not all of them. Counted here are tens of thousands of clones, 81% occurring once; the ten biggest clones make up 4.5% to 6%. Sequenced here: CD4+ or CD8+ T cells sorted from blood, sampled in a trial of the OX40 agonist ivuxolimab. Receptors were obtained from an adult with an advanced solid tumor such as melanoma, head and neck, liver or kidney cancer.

This CDR3 is CASSLGFRGPGNTIYF. CDR3 nucleotide sequence: TGCGCCAGCAGCTTGGGGTTCCGCGGGCCGGGAAACACCATATATTTT. The chain has TRBV5-1 and TRBJ1-3; D is unclear. Germline CDR1 and CDR2: SGHRS and YFSETQ. The V and J ends lost 0 bases and 4 bases respectively, with 14 bases between them. The CDR3 is 16 amino acids.

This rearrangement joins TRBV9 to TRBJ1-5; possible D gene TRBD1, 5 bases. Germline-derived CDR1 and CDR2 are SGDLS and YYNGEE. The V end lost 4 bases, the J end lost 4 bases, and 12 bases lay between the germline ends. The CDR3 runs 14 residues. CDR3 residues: CASSSGLSNQPQHF. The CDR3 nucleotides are TGTGCCAGCAGCTCGGGACTGTCGAATCAGCCCCAGCATTTT. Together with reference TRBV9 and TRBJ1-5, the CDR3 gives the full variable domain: DSGVTQTPKHLITATGQRVTLRCSPRSGDLSVYWYQQSLDQGLQFLIQYYNGEERAKGNILERFSAQQFPDLHSELNLSSLELGDSALYFCASSSGLSNQPQHFGDGTRLSIL.

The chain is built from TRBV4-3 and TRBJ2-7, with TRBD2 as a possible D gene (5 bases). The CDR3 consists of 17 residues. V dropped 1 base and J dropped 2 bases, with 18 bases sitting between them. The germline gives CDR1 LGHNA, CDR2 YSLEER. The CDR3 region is CASSQVLEGTVTYEQYF. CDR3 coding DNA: TGCGCCAGCAGCCAAGTGTTAGAGGGAACAGTAACCTACGAGCAGTACTTC.

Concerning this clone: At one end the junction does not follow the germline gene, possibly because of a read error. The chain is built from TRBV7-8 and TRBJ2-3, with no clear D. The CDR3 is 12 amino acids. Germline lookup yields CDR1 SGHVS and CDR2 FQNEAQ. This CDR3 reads CVSSLVADTQYF. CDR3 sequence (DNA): TGTGTCAGCAGCTTGGTAGCAGATACGCAGTATTTT.

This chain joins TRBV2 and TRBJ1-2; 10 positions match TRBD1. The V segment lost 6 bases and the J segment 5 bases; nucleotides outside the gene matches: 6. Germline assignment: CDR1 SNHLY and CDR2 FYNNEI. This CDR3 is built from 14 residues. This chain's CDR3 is CASSPGQGTYGYTF. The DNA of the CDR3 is TGTGCCAGCAGCCCGGGACAGGGGACTTATGGCTACACCTTC.

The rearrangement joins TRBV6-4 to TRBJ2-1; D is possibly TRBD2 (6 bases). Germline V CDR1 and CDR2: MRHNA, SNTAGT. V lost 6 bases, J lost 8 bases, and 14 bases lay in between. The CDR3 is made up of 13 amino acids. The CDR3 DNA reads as TGTGCCAGCAGCCGACTAGAGGGCTATGAGCAGTTCTTC. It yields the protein CASSRLEGYEQFF.

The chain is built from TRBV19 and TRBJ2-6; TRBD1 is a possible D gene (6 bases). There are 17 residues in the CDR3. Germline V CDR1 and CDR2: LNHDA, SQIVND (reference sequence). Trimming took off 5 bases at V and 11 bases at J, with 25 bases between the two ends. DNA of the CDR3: TGTGCCAGTAGTCCTCTCACAGGGAACTATGGGCTTGACGTCCTGACTTTC. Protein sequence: CASSPLTGNYGLDVLTF.

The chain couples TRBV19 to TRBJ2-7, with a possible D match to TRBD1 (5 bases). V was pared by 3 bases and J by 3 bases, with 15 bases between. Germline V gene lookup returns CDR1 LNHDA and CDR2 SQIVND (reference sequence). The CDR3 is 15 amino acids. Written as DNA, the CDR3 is TGTGCCAGTAGTATTCAGGGTATAGGGTACTACGAGCAGTACTTC. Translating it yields CASSIQGIGYYEQYF.

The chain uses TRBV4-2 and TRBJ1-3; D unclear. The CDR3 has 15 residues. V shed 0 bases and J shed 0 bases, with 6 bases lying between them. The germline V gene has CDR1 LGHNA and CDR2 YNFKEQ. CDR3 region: CASSQDANSGNTIYF. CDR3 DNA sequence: TGTGCCAGCAGCCAAGATGCCAACTCTGGAAACACCATATATTTT.

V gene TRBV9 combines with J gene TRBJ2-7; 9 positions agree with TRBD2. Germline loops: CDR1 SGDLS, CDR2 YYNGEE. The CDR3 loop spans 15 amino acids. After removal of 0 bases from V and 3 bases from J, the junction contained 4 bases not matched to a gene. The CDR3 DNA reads TGTGCCAGCAGCGTAGGTCTAGCGGGGAACTACGAGCAGTACTTC. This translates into CASSVGLAGNYEQYF.

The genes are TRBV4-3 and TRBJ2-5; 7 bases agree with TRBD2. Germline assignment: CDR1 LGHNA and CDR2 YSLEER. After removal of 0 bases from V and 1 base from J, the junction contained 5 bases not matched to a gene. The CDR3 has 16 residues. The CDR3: CASSQDLASGQETQYF. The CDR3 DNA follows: TGCGCCAGCAGCCAAGATTTGGCTAGCGGCCAAGAGACCCAGTACTTC.